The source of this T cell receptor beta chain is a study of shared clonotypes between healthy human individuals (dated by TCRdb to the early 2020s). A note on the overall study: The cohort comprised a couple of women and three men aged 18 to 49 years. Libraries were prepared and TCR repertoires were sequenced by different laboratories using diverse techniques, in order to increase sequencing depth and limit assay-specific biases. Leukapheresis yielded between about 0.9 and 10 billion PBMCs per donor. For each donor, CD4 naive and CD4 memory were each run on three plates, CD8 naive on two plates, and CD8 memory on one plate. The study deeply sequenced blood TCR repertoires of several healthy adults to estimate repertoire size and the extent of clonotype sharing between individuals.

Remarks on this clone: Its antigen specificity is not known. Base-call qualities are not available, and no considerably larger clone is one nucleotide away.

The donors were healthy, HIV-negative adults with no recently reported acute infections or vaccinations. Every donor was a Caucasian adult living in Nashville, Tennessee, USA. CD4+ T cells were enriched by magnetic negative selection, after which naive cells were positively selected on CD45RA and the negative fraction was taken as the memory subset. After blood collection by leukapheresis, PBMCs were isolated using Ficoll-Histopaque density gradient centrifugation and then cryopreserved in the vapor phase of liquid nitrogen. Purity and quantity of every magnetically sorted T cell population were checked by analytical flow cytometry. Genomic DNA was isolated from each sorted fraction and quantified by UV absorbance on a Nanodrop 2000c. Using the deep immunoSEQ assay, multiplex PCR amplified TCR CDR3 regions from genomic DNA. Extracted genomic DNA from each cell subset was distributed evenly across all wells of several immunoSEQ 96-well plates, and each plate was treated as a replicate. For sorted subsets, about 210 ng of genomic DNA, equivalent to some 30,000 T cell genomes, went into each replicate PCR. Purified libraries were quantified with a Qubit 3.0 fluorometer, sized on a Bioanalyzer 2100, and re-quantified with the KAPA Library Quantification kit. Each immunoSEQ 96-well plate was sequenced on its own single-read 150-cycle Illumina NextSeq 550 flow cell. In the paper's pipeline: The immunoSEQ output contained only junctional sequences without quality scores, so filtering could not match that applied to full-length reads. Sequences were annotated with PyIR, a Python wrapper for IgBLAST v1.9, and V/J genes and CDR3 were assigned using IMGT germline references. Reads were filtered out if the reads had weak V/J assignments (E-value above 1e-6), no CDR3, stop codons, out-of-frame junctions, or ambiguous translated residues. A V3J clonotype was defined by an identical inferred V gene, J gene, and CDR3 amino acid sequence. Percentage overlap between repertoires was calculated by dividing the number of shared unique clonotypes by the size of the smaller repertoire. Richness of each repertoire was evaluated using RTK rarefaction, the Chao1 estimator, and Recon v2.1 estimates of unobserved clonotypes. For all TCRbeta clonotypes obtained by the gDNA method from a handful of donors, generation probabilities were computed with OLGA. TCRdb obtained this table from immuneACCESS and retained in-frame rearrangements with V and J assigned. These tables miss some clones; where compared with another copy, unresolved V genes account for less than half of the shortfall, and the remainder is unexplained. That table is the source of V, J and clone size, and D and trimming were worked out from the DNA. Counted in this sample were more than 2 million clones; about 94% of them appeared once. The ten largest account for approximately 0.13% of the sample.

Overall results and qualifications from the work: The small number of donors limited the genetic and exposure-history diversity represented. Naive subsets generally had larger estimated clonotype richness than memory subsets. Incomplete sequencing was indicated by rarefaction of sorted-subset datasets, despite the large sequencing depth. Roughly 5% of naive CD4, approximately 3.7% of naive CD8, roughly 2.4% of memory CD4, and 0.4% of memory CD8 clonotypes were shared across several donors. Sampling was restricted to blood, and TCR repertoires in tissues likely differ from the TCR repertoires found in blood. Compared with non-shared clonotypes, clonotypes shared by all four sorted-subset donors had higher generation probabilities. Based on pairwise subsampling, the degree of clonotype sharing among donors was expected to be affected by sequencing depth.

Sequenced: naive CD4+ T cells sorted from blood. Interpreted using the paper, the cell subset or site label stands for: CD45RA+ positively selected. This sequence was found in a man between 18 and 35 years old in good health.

The DNA sequence is TGTGCCAGCTCACCACCTAGTCTCCAGCGAGGGGGGACCCAGTACTTC. Its protein is CASSPPSLQRGGTQYF. The V and J genes are TRBV18 and TRBJ2-5; D gene: possibly TRBD1, on 6 matching bases. Including cysteine and phenylalanine, the CDR3 has 16 amino acids. Just the 48-base CDR3 DNA is kept, in frame starting at base 1. Based on the germline V gene, the CDR1 and CDR2 sequences are KGHSH and LQKENI. V is shortened by 0 bases, J by 7 bases, and the region joining them spans 18 bases.